This record concerns one TCR beta chain sequence. Time point given: recipient sample about 28 days before transplant, after cytoreduction. The data stem from a study of T cell clonotyping in hematopoietic cell transplantation. Profiling relied on immunoSEQ multiplex PCR, and the TCRdb table lists in-frame clones only, not all of them. The sample yields around 16,000 clones, 93% seen once. Germline V lookup: CDR1 SGHTA, CDR2 FQGNSA. The CDR3 runs to 11 residues. Trimming shortened V by 2 bases and J by 9 bases, and 5 bases separated the two germline ends. The chain recombines TRBV7-2 with TRBJ2-1, with D uncertain. This receptor was identified in a young man with biphenotypic leukemia. Some clones in this sample may be carry-over from other donors' samples. The sample in question was peripheral blood mononuclear cells, obtained before stem cell transplant. This chain's CDR3 is CASSLRLEQFF. CDR3 bases: TGTGCCAGCAGCTTAAGACTTGAGCAGTTCTTC.